This TCR beta chain was recovered during a study of T cell responses to AZD1222 COVID-19 vaccine. The protocol was immunoSEQ multiplex PCR, while the TCRdb copy is restricted to in-frame clones and leaves out a portion. The repertoire holds 180,000 or so clones, with about 93% as singletons. The CDR3 is 14 residues long. The germline V gene encodes CDR1 SGHNT and CDR2 YYREEE (reference sequence). Between the trimmed V and J ends, which lost 4 bases and 0 bases, there was a span of 11 bases. Sample: peripheral blood, taken 28 days after the second dose of the MenACWY control vaccine. The TCR sequence derives from an adult who received the MenACWY meningococcal vaccine as a control. The chain is built from TRBV5-4 and TRBJ2-7, with D possibly being TRBD1 (5 bases). CDR3 sequence (DNA): TGTGCCAGCAGCCTAACAGGAAACTCCTACGAGCAGTACTTC. This translates into CASSLTGNSYEQYF.